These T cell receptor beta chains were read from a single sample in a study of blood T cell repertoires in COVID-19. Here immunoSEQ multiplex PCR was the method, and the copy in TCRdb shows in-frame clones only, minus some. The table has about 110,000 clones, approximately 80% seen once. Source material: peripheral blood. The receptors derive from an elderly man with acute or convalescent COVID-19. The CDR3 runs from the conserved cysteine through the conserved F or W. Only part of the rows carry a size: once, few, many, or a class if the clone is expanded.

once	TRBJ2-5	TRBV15	CATSIGYGDRETQYF
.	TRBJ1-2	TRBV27	CASSWDKTGYYGYTF
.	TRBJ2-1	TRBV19	CASSKSGAGTYNEQFF
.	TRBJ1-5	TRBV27	CASRTGPGAGPQHF
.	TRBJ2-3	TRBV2	CASRGQGASDTQYF
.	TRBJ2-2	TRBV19	CASSPRTSPGELFF
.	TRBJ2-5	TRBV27	CASSRMTRETQYF
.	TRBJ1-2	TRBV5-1	CASSLTTGNYGYTF
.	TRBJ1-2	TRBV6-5	CASSRGGQGLYGYTF
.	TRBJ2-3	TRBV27	CASSRFSGYESRTDTQYF
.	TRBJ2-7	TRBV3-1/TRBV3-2	CASSQRAVSYEQYF
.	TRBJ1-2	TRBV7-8	CASSSRDNGYTF
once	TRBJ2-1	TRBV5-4	CASSLSSESSYNEQFF
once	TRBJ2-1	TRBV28	CASSTTSGRAGIREQFF
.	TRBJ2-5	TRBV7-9	CASSLGLDGETQYF
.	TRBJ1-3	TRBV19	CASSYGRQLGTGNTIYF
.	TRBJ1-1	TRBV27	CASSRDRLITEAFF
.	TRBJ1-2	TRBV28	CASMNLGGAGYTF
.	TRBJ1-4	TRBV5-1	CASSPSTGSGEKLFF
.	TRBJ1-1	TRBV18	CASSPPDRGVNTEAFF
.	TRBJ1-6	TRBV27	CASSLTDSPLHF
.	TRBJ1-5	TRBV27	CASSWTEGQPQHF
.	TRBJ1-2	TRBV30	CAWSQDRAYGYTF
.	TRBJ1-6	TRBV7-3	CASSLNSGTGSNSPLHF
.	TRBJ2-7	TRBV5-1	CASSPGLASTYEQYF
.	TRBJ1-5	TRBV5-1	CASSLAPNQPQHF
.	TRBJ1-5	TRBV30	CAWSPLGQISWPQHF
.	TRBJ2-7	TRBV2	CASSMGPGSEQYF
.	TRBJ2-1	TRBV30	CAWSPSKNEQFF
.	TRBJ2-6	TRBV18	CASSPEVPSSGANVLTF
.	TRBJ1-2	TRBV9	CASSVGGGPDNYGYTF
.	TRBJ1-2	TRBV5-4	CASSLRTGPNYGYTF
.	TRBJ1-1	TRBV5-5	CASSFREGTEAFF
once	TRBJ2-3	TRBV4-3	CASSERDSDSPAGDTQYF
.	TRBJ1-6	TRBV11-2	CASSLVLNRGSSPLHF
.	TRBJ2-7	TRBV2	CASSEGGQGAREQYF
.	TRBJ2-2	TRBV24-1	CATSDSAGKNTGELFF
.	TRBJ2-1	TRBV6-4	CASSKDRGFLDEQFF